A single sample gave rise to the 11 T cell receptor beta chains below, sequenced in a study of T cells after yellow fever vaccination. TCRdb processed the 5' RACE reads anew with MiXCR; each CDR3 protein has one entry. The table shows 300,000 or so distinct CDR3 sequences, with around 10% occurring only once. The specimen comprised CD4+ T cells sorted from PBMCs, sampled 5 days after the yellow fever booster vaccination. The source of these receptors is a young man who received the YFV17D yellow fever vaccine.

This rearrangement joins TRBV6-1 to TRBJ2-5; possible D gene TRBD2, 5 bases. Germline loops: CDR1 MNHNS, CDR2 SASEGT. The CDR3 loop spans 13 amino acids. The V and J ends lost 1 base and 5 bases respectively, with 8 bases between them. The CDR3 protein is CASSEGERETQYF. The DNA of the CDR3 is TGTGCCAGCAGTGAAGGGGAGAGGGAGACCCAGTACTTC.

In this sample, this clonotype turned up a few times. This rearrangement joins TRBV4-3 to TRBJ1-4; possibly TRBD1 for D (5 bases). Germline V gene lookup returns CDR1 LGHNA and CDR2 YSLEER. The CDR3 runs 18 residues. The V gene lost 0 bases and the J gene lost 3 bases, with 17 bases spanning the gap. CDR3 sequence (DNA): TGCGCCAGCAGCCAAGATCTTCTTCTCAACAGGCCTAATGAAAAACTGTTTTTT. As protein: CASSQDLLLNRPNEKLFF.

This clonotype was detected a few times. The chain couples TRBV28 to TRBJ1-2; no definite D call. CDR1 and CDR2 from the germline V gene are MDHEN and SYDVKM. Trimming stripped 6 bases from V and 5 bases from J, with 7 bases between. The CDR3 runs 11 residues. DNA for the CDR3: TGTGCCAGCAGCGCCCGATATGGCTACACCTTC. Translated: CASSARYGYTF.

This clonotype came up many times. The rearrangement links TRBV9 to TRBJ2-2, with D possibly matching TRBD1 (6 bases). This CDR3 comprises 15 residues. Germline values: CDR1 SGDLS, CDR2 YYNGEE. V dropped 4 bases and J dropped 6 bases, with 16 bases sitting between them. The CDR3 sequence: CASSLRFRGSGELFF. The CDR3 DNA follows: TGTGCCAGCAGCCTCCGTTTCAGGGGATCCGGGGAGCTGTTTTTT. The complete variable domain, with remaining parts taken from reference TRBV9 and TRBJ2-2, reads DSGVTQTPKHLITATGQRVTLRCSPRSGDLSVYWYQQSLDQGLQFLIQYYNGEERAKGNILERFSAQQFPDLHSELNLSSLELGDSALYFCASSLRFRGSGELFFGEGSRLTVL.

This clonotype was observed a few times. The chain is built from TRBV28 and TRBJ1-5; D unclear. Germline lookup yields CDR1 MDHEN and CDR2 SYDVKM. The V gene lost 3 bases and the J gene lost 4 bases, with 13 bases spanning the gap. CDR3 length equals 15 residues. CDR3 DNA sequence: TGTGCCAGCAGTTTCGCAGCCGCGCCTAATCAGCCCCAGCATTTT. Its translation: CASSFAAAPNQPQHF.

Remarks on this clonotype: A read error may account for a junction end that differs from germline. The CDR3 here is CASSLAGGQISYEQYF. The CDR3 DNA reads TGTGCCAGCAGCCTAGCGGGGGGTCAGATCTCCTACGAGCAGTACTTC. The gene calls are TRBV7-2 and TRBJ2-7; 11 bases line up with TRBD2. CDR3 length: 16 residues. CDR1 is SGHTA and CDR2 is FQGNSA in the germline V gene.

V is TRBV7-9 and J is TRBJ2-1, with a tentative D call TRBD2 (6 bases). V was trimmed by 5 bases and J by 2 bases, leaving 13 bases between them. The CDR3 runs 15 residues. Germline-derived CDR1 and CDR2 are SEHNR and FQNEAQ (reference sequence). The chain's CDR3 is CASSEGRGAYNEQFF. CDR3 sequence (DNA): TGTGCCAGCAGCGAAGGGCGGGGAGCCTACAATGAGCAGTTCTTC. Based on the CDR3 plus reference TRBV7-9 and TRBJ2-1, the full variable domain is DTGVSQNPRHKITKRGQNVTFRCDPISEHNRLYWYRQTLGQGPEFLTYFQNEAQLEKSRLLSDRFSAERPKGSFSTLEIQRTEQGDSAMYLCASSEGRGAYNEQFFGPGTRLTVL.

This clonotype turned up a few times. The V gene is TRBV5-1, the J gene TRBJ2-2; TRBD1 is a possible D gene (6 bases). The germline V gene encodes CDR1 SGHRS and CDR2 YFSETQ. The CDR3 runs 14 residues. V was pared by 5 bases and J by 0 bases, with 8 bases between. CDR3 loop: CASRGQTNTGELFF. The DNA of the CDR3 is TGCGCCAGCAGAGGACAGACGAACACCGGGGAGCTGTTTTTT. The entire variable domain, with the rest obtained from reference TRBV5-1 and TRBJ2-2, is as follows: KAGVTQTPRYLIKTRGQQVTLSCSPISGHRSVSWYQQTPGQGLQFLFEYFSETQRNKGNFPGRFSGRQFSNSRSEMNVSTLELGDSALYLCASRGQTNTGELFFGEGSRLTVL.

This chain links TRBV6-2 or TRBV6-3 with TRBJ2-1, with 9 bases aligning to TRBD2. Unmatched junction bases numbered 6, after V lost 2 bases and J lost 1 base. In germline, CDR1 is MNHEY, CDR2 SVGEGT. This CDR3 region has 17 residues. CDR3 DNA: TGTGCCAGCAGTTACGTGGTAGCGGGGGCTTCCTACAATGAGCAGTTCTTC. This sequence encodes CASSYVVAGASYNEQFF.

This clonotype was seen only a few times. The gene calls are TRBV11-2 and TRBJ2-3; a possible D gene is TRBD1 (5 bases). The V end lost 5 bases, the J end lost 4 bases, and 7 bases lay between the germline ends. From germline, CDR1 is SGHAT and CDR2 FQNNGV. This CDR3 spans 12 amino acids. This chain's CDR3 is CASSLRADTQYF. The CDR3, as DNA: TGTGCCAGCAGCCTCAGGGCAGATACGCAGTATTTT.

The chain recombines TRBV4-2 with TRBJ1-4; D unclear. This CDR3 spans 14 amino acids. The V end was cut by 0 bases, the J end by 5 bases, with 7 bases between. Germline lookup yields CDR1 LGHNA and CDR2 YNFKEQ. The CDR3 protein is CASSQDRRNEKLFF. The CDR3 region has the DNA TGTGCCAGCAGCCAAGACCGCAGGAATGAAAAACTGTTTTTT.